This TCR beta chain was identified in a study of blood T cell repertoires in COVID-19 (dated by TCRdb to the early 2020s). Notes on the research overall: The collaborator samples originated in the United States, Italy and Spain and spanned the acute and convalescent phases of COVID-19. The material from the prospective study consisted of cDNA or gDNA derived from T cells, B-cell-depleted T cells, or PBMCs. Deeply sampled blood TCRbeta repertoires from subjects exposed to, actively infected with, or recovered from COVID-19 were included in the dataset. The repertoires were released in a freely available public database intended as a resource for research on the immune response to SARS-CoV-2. The samples were drawn from two sources: the first 160 participants of the ongoing ImmuneRACE study, and over 1,000 subjects contributed by 6 global collaborators. A de-identified subject ID, COVID-19 status, age in years and sex were almost always included in the sample metadata. HLA class I and class II types, where available, came from metadata supplied by the sample provider rather than from assay-based typing.

In Seattle, one collaborating source enrolled patients while the infection was active and tracked those patients longitudinally over the course of disease. The collaborating institutions used their own protocols to collect whole blood in K2EDTA tubes. For TCRbeta analysis, collaborators shipped samples as frozen whole blood, isolated PBMCs, or DNA extracted from either of those sample types. Overall study results and their limits: The amount of clinical and demographic metadata varied by source and participant and was provided uncurated.

This clone came up once. Its antigen is still unknown. No base quality values were provided; no much bigger clone lies one nucleotide off. V and J are trimmed by 4 bases and 3 bases, and the gene matches miss 4 bases of the junction. From cysteine to phenylalanine, the CDR3 is 16 amino acids long. Only CDR3 DNA is held: 48 bases, read in frame from base 1. CDR1 is given as ENHRY and CDR2 as SYGVKD, both from the germline V gene. The immunoSEQ Assay, a bias-controlled multiplex PCR, was used to amplify TCRbeta CDR3 regions from genomic DNA. In the source study's methods: Within the assay, amplification of reference gene primers was used to estimate how many nucleated cells each sample contained. To quantify the absolute abundance of each unique TCRbeta CDR3 rearrangement, sequence reads were collapsed and filtered. For each sample, productive Simpson clonality was calculated as the square root of Simpson's diversity index across productive rearrangements. TCRdb carries this immuneACCESS record with in-frame sequences only. Its versions omit some clonotypes, under half of them owing to an unresolved V gene in the studies checked, with the rest unexplained. V, J and clone size derive from that table, while D and trimming were established from the DNA sequence. The sample has around 70,000 clones on record, roughly nine tenths of them singletons. The ten biggest clones cover approximately 2.8% of the sample.

This TCR was recovered from a man in his fifties with COVID-19, enrolled during active disease. The source material was peripheral blood. The chain is encoded by TRBV10-3 joined to TRBJ2-1; TRBD2 matches 12 bases in the middle. The nucleotides read TGTGCCATCAGTGGTTCGACTAGCGGGAGCTACAATGAGCAGTTCTTC. Translated, it reads CAISGSTSGSYNEQFF.